These 28 T cell receptor beta chains share one sample of origin, sequenced in a study of blood T cell repertoires in COVID-19. Sequenced by immunoSEQ multiplex PCR; TCRdb stores in-frame clones only, minus some. In the table there are fewer than 130,000 clones, about 75% of which are singletons. Material: peripheral blood. The receptors here all came from a man older than 75 with acute or convalescent COVID-19.

The chain links TRBV27 to TRBJ2-3, with 7 bases aligning to TRBD1. Germline assignment: CDR1 MNHEY and CDR2 SMNVEV (reference sequence). CDR3 length: 15 amino acids. Trimming cost V 5 bases and J 4 bases; bases outside gene matches: 9. The DNA of the CDR3 is TGTGCCAGCAGTCAATTGACAGGGCTTGCAGATACGCAGTATTTT. This gives the protein CASSQLTGLADTQYF.

The genes are TRBV10-2 and TRBJ2-1; 12 bases are shared with TRBD2. Trimming removed 8 bases from V and 7 bases from J; junction bases left unmatched: 3. Germline loops: CDR1 WSHSY, CDR2 SAAADI. The CDR3 is 13 residues long. CDR3 DNA: TGCGCCAGCGTGGGGACTAGCGGGAATGAGCAGTTCTTC. Its protein is CASVGTSGNEQFF.

This clone occurred many times. V and J are TRBV29-1 and TRBJ2-7, with TRBD1 matching 7 bases. Germline trimming cut 0 bases from V and 4 bases from J; bases unmatched to any gene: 9. CDR1 and CDR2 from the germline V gene are SQVTM and ANQGSEA. CDR3 length equals 15 residues. The CDR3 DNA is TGCAGCGTTGAAGAGTCTTGGACAGGACAGTACGAGCAGTACTTC. Protein product: CSVEESWTGQYEQYF.

This chain connects TRBV27 to TRBJ1-1, with 8 bases matching TRBD1. This CDR3 comprises 17 residues. The germline CDR1 and CDR2 sequences are MNHEY and SMNVEV (reference sequence). The junction had 16 bases not matched to a gene; V was cut back by 6 bases and J by 4 bases. CDR3 in DNA: TGTGCCAGCAGAGCCCGGACAGGGAGAGTGTGGGGCACTGAAGCTTTCTTT. Protein product: CASRARTGRVWGTEAFF.

This clone was seen ten or more times. The genes are TRBV14 and TRBJ2-7; 10 nucleotides agree with TRBD2. This CDR3 spans 16 amino acids. The ends lost 0 bases at V and 3 bases at J; junction bases unmatched: 5. From germline, CDR1 is SGHDN and CDR2 FVKESK. CDR3 in amino acids: CASSQDRASGGYEQYF. CDR3 sequence (DNA): TGTGCCAGCAGCCAAGATAGGGCTAGCGGGGGCTACGAGCAGTACTTC.

This clone was seen ten or more times. The chain links TRBV10-3 to TRBJ2-1; perhaps TRBD2 as D (6 bases). Trimming pared 0 bases from V and 8 bases from J, leaving 14 bases between. The CDR3 consists of 15 residues. Germline V gene data show CDR1 as ENHRY and CDR2 as SYGVKD. CDR3 nucleotides: TGTGCCATCAGTGAGTCGGAAAGCCCGGGGGATGAGCAGTTCTTC. It specifies CAISESESPGDEQFF.

This clone was seen a handful of times. This chain links TRBV28 with TRBJ1-5; no reliable D call. V dropped 4 bases and J dropped 5 bases, with 15 bases sitting between them. The germline V gene encodes CDR1 MDHEN and CDR2 SYDVKM. CDR3 length: 15 residues. CDR3 amino acids: CASSSHPVRDQPQHF. CDR3 coding DNA: TGTGCCAGCAGTTCGCACCCTGTAAGAGATCAGCCCCAGCATTTT.

V is TRBV28 and J is TRBJ2-5; D might be TRBD2 (6 bases). The CDR3 spans 14 residues. Germline V gene data show CDR1 as MDHEN and CDR2 as SYDVKM. Deletions cut 4 bases from V and 3 bases from J, with 12 bases between. CDR3 coding DNA: TGTGCCAGCAGTTCTCGGGACTGGGAAGAGACCCAGTACTTC. Translated, it gives CASSSRDWEETQYF. Full variable domain (rest looked up from reference TRBV28 and TRBJ2-5): DVKVTQSSRYLVKRTGEKVFLECVQDMDHENMFWYRQDPGLGLRLIYFSYDVKMKEKGDIPEGYSVSREKKERFSLILESASTNQTSMYLCASSSRDWEETQYFGPGTRLLVL.

The V and J genes are TRBV5-4 and TRBJ2-5; 8 bases are shared with TRBD1. CDR3 size: 13 residues. Trimming cost V 9 bases and J 7 bases; bases outside gene matches: 11. The germline CDR1 and CDR2 sequences are SGHNT and YYREEE (reference sequence). DNA of the CDR3: TGTGCCACGCACCGGCAGGGGGCAGTGACCCAGTACTTC. This translates into CATHRQGAVTQYF.

This clone was counted a few times. The chain combines TRBV25-1 with TRBJ2-6; 7 bases are shared with TRBD1. V was clipped by 5 bases and J by 0 bases; unmatched bases: 4. Germline V gene data show CDR1 as MGHDK and CDR2 as SYGVNS. The CDR3 extends over 16 amino acids. In DNA, the CDR3 is TGTGCCAGCAGTCCCCGACAGGGCTCTGGGGCCAACGTCCTGACTTTC. It yields the protein CASSPRQGSGANVLTF.

This clone occurred once. This sequence joins TRBV7-9 and TRBJ1-4, with D possibly being TRBD1 (6 bases). V was pared by 4 bases and J by 0 bases, with 9 bases between. CDR1 and CDR2 from the germline V gene are SEHNR and FQNEAQ (reference sequence). CDR3 length equals 15 residues. CDR3 nucleotide sequence: TGTGCCAGCAGCTCAGGACAGACAACTAATGAAAAACTGTTTTTT. This gives the protein CASSSGQTTNEKLFF.

V gene TRBV3-1 (or the pseudogene TRBV3-2) combines with J gene TRBJ2-7; 7 nucleotides align to TRBD1. CDR1 is LGHDT and CDR2 is YNNKEL in the germline V gene (reference sequence). This CDR3 spans 14 amino acids. With V trimmed by 1 base and J by 3 bases, 3 bases remained unmatched. CDR3 nucleotides: TGTGCCAGCAGCCAAGCGGGACAGCTCTACGAGCAGTACTTC. Protein product: CASSQAGQLYEQYF.

This chain joins TRBV3-1 (or the pseudogene TRBV3-2) and TRBJ2-7; 8 bases map to TRBD2. This CDR3 region has 13 residues. Germline CDR1 LGHDT, CDR2 YNNKEL (reference sequence). Trimming at V came to 3 bases and at J to 3 bases, leaving 1 base not matched to a gene. The CDR3 loop is CASSHRGGYEQYF. The CDR3 region has the DNA TGTGCCAGCAGCCACCGGGGGGGCTACGAGCAGTACTTC.

This clone was detected only a few times. The gene calls are TRBV7-3 and TRBJ2-2; a possible D gene is TRBD1 (5 bases). CDR1 is SGHTA, CDR2 FQGTGA, per germline. The germline V and J ends were trimmed by 5 bases and 1 base, with 8 bases remaining between them. The CDR3 sequence is 14 residues long. CDR3 coding DNA: TGTGCCAGCAGCACAGGTGGGAACACCGGGGAGCTGTTTTTT. This translates into CASSTGGNTGELFF.

J is TRBJ2-1 and V is TRBV25-1, with 8 bases aligning to TRBD2. V lost 6 bases and J lost 0; bases outside the gene matches: 10. This CDR3 comprises 17 residues. Germline CDR1 reads MGHDK; CDR2 reads SYGVNS. The CDR3 DNA reads as TGTGCCAGCAGCATGGTAGCGGGGCCGAGCTCCTACAATGAGCAGTTCTTC. Its translation is CASSMVAGPSSYNEQFF.

The table lists this clone with a few counts. The chain combines TRBV7-8 with TRBJ2-2; possible D gene TRBD1, 6 bases. V was shortened by 0 bases and J by 6 bases, with 8 bases between the two germline ends. There are 14 residues in the CDR3. Germline CDR1 is SGHVS and CDR2 is FQNEAQ. The CDR3 DNA reads TGTGCCAGCAGCTTAGCAGGGGGTTCCGGGGAGCTGTTTTTT. Translating gives CASSLAGGSGELFF.

The chain carries TRBV28 and TRBJ1-6; D remains ambiguous. Germline V gives CDR1 MDHEN, CDR2 SYDVKM. The CDR3 loop spans 15 amino acids. V shed 4 bases and J shed 4 bases, with 11 bases lying between them. The CDR3 DNA reads TGTGCCAGCAGTTCCACGCGGGAGTATAATTCACCCCTCCACTTT. It translates to CASSSTREYNSPLHF.

V usage is TRBV18 and J usage is TRBJ2-1, with 9 positions matching TRBD2. Germline CDR1 and CDR2: KGHSH and LQKENI. The CDR3 runs 14 residues. The ends lost 3 bases at V and 16 bases at J; junction bases unmatched: 13. In DNA, the CDR3 is TGTGCCAGCTCACCCCCCGCGGGAGGGGTATGGCTCTTCTTC. It is translated as CASSPPAGGVWLFF.

This clone was seen a handful of times. The rearrangement joins TRBV29-1 to TRBJ2-7; tentatively, D is TRBD2 (6 bases). CDR3 length: 15 residues. V shed 0 bases and J shed 4 bases, with 16 bases lying between them. The germline V gene encodes CDR1 SQVTM and CDR2 ANQGSEA. The CDR3 coding sequence is TGCAGCGTTGAAGACGCTAGGGATGGGGGGTACGAGCAGTACTTC. It yields the protein CSVEDARDGGYEQYF.

This chain joins TRBV2 and TRBJ2-7; D unresolved. V was shortened by 7 bases and J by 1 base, with 11 bases between the two germline ends. This CDR3 has 13 amino acids. The germline V gene encodes CDR1 SNHLY and CDR2 FYNNEI. This chain's CDR3 is CASTGRPSYEQYF. The CDR3 coding sequence is TGTGCCAGCACTGGCAGGCCTTCCTACGAGCAGTACTTC.

The chain combines TRBV29-1 with TRBJ1-5; D gene unclear. The CDR3 totals 12 residues. Germline CDR1 reads SQVTM; CDR2 reads ANQGSEA. The V end lost 6 bases, the J end lost 1 base, and 7 bases lay between the germline ends. DNA for the CDR3: TGCAGCGTCGGGGAAAGCAATCAGCCCCAGCATTTT. Protein product: CSVGESNQPQHF.

This clone was detected once. The rearrangement uses TRBV5-8 and TRBJ1-2; the D gene is possibly TRBD1 (6 bases). The ends were cut back, 4 bases at V and 7 bases at J, with 14 bases in the middle. The germline CDR1 and CDR2 sequences are SGHTS and YDEGEE. The CDR3 covers 13 residues. CDR3 loop: CASSPGRGLGYTF. CDR3 in DNA: TGTGCCAGCAGCCCCGGCAGGGGCCTTGGCTACACCTTC. Filled out from reference TRBV5-8 and TRBJ1-2, the complete variable domain reads EAGVTQSPTHLIKTRGQQATLRCSPISGHTSVYWYQQALGLGLQFLLWYDEGEERNRGNFPPRFSGRQFPNYSSELNVNALELEDSALYLCASSPGRGLGYTFGSGTRLTVV.

The chain recombines TRBV2 with TRBJ2-3, with TRBD2 matching 11 bases. The V segment lost 5 bases and the J segment 2 bases; nucleotides outside the gene matches: 6. The CDR3 totals 16 residues. Germline loops: CDR1 SNHLY, CDR2 FYNNEI. CDR3 sequence: CASSTTSGRVTDTQYF. CDR3 bases: TGTGCCAGCAGTACCACTAGCGGGAGAGTCACAGATACGCAGTATTTT.

The CDR3 nucleotides are TGTGCCAGCAGCCCTCAGGGCTATGGCTACACCTTC. Its translation is CASSPQGYGYTF. The chain links TRBV7-2 to TRBJ1-2; maybe TRBD1 (5 bases). V lost 5 bases to trimming and J lost 4 bases, with 8 bases between them. The CDR3 is made up of 12 amino acids. In germline, CDR1 is SGHTA, CDR2 FQGNSA.

This clone came up once. The V and J genes are TRBV30 and TRBJ1-2; no clear D. The CDR3 contains 13 residues. The ends were cut back, 4 bases at V and 8 bases at J, with 17 bases in the middle. Germline loops: CDR1 GTSNPN, CDR2 SVGIG (reference sequence). Here the CDR3 DNA reads TGTGCCTGGAAGATACGGGGAACTGGGGGCTACACCTTC. Amino acid sequence: CAWKIRGTGGYTF. Looking up the rest from reference TRBV30 and TRBJ1-2 gives the full variable domain: SQTIHQWPATLVQPVGSPLSLECTVEGTSNPNLYWYRQAAGRGLQLLFYSVGIGQISSEVPQNLSASRPQDRQFILSSKKLLLSDSGFYLCAWKIRGTGGYTFGSGTRLTVV.

The sample holds many counts of this clone. V usage is TRBV7-2 and J usage is TRBJ2-1; 9 nucleotides match TRBD2. The V segment lost 3 bases and the J segment 3 bases; nucleotides outside the gene matches: 6. Germline V lookup: CDR1 SGHTA, CDR2 FQGNSA. This CDR3 is 16 amino acids long. CDR3 coding DNA: TGTGCCAGCAGCTTGTCTAGCGGGGAGGGCTACAATGAGCAGTTCTTC. Protein: CASSLSSGEGYNEQFF. The whole variable domain, remainder taken from reference TRBV7-2 and TRBJ2-1, is GAGVSQSPSNKVTEKGKDVELRCDPISGHTALYWYRQSLGQGLEFLIYFQGNSAPDKSGLPSDRFSAERTGGSVSTLTIQRTQQEDSAVYLCASSLSSGEGYNEQFFGPGTRLTVL.

Written as DNA, the CDR3 is TGTGCCAGCAAGGGGGAGACCCAGTACTTC. It specifies CASKGETQYF. V is TRBV25-1 and J is TRBJ2-5, with D perhaps matching TRBD1 (5 bases). Looked up from germline, CDR1 is MGHDK and CDR2 is SYGVNS. The CDR3 loop spans 10 amino acids. Trimming stripped 7 bases from V and 5 bases from J, with 5 bases between. The full variable domain, completed using reference TRBV25-1 and TRBJ2-5, is EADIYQTPRYLVIGTGKKITLECSQTMGHDKMYWYQQDPGMELHLIHYSYGVNSTEKGDLSSESTVSRIRTEHFPLTLESARPSHTSQYLCASKGETQYFGPGTRLLVL.

V and J are TRBV9 and TRBJ1-6; 8 nucleotides agree with TRBD1. V lost 2 bases, J lost 12 bases, and 4 bases stayed unmatched. CDR1 is SGDLS and CDR2 is YYNGEE in the germline V gene. This CDR3 comprises 13 residues. CDR3 sequence: CASSVETGGPLHF. DNA of the CDR3: TGTGCCAGCAGCGTCGAAACAGGGGGACCCCTCCACTTT.